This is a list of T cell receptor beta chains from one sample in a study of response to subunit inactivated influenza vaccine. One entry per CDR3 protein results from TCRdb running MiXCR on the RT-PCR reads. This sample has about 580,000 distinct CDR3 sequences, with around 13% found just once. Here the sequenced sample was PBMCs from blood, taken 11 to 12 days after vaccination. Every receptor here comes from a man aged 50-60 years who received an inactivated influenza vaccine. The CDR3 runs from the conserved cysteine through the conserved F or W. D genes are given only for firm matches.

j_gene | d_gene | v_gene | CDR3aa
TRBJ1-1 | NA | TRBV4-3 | CASSPDLLGTEAFF
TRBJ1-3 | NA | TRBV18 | CASSPNRVSGNTIYF
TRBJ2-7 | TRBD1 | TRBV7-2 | CASSLQEGQGSRQYF
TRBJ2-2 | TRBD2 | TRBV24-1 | CDTSDFSSGGLNTGELFF
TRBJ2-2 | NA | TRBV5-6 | CASSLDGQTNTGELFF
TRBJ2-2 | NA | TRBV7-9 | CASRFTGNTGELFF
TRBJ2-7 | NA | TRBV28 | CASSTRDYEQYF
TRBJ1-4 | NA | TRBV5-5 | CASSFFALPGGGNEKLFF
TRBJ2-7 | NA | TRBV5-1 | CASSLTVGQDERYF
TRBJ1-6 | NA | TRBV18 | CASSQDIRSYNSPLHF
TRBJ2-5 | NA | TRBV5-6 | CASSLDVAETQYF
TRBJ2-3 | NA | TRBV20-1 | CSERADTDTQYF
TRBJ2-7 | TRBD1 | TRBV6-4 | CASSGIEVKGQGYEQYF
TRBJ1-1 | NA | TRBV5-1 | CASNPGGVLNIEAFF
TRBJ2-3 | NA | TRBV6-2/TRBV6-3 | CASRRGGQGPDTQYF
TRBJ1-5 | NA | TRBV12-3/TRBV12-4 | CASSLLPESNQPQHF
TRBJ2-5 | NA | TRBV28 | CASSFSTGVRETQYF
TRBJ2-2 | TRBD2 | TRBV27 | CATKGGGGTGELFF
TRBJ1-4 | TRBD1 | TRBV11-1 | CAIGPGTGGEKLFF
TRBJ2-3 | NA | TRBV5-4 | CASSLGPTASTDTQYF
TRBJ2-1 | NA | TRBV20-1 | CSARDNSRSSYNEQFF
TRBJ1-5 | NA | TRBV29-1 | CSAAPGDGNQPQHF
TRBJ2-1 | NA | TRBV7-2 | CASSFSGGAPDNEQFF
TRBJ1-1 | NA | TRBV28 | CASSPPGQGEAFF
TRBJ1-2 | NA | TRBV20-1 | CSASRPYGYTF
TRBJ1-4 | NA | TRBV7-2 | CASSQGSGAEKLFF
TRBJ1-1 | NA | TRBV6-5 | CASREEGHEAFF
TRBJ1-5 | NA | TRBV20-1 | CSAEGRAFNQPQHF
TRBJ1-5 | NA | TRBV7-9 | CASSLDFQPQHF
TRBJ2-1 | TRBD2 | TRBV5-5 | CASSLEGGRAGEQFF
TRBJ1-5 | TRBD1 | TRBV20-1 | CSARGGTGTGGQPQHF
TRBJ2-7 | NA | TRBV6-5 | CASSSPGSSEQYF
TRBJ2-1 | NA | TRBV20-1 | CSARDFSGWGSYNEQFF
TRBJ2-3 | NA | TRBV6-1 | CASRPGFRTDTQYF
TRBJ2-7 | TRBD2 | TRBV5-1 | CASKALGTSSYEQYF
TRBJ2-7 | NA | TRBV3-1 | CASSRRDSGRNEQYF
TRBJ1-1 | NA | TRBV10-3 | CAISEDRMNTEAFF
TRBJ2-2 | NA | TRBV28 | CASKILGEYTGELFF
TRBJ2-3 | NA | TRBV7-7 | CAISQTRSDTQYF
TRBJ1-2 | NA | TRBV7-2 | CASSLTRTRDYGYTF
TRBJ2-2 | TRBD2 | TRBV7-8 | CASSASGRPSPGELFF
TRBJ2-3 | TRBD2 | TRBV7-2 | CASSLGRSGGPGDTQYF
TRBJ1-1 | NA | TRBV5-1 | CASSESEKNTEAFF
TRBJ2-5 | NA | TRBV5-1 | CASSLQRGGETQYF
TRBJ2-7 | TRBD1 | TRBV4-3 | CASSQARGLNYEQYF
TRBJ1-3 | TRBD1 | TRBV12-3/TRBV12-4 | CASSPDRVGNTIYF
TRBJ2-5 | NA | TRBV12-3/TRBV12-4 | CASENLDSIQYF
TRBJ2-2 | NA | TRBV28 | CASSAMREGDTGELFF
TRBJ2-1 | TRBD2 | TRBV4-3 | CASSPASGPRAEQFF
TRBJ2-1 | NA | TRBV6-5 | CASSYSSSANSYNEQFF
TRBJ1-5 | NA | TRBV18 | CASSPQDVRQPQHF
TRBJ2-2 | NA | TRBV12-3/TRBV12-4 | CASSSQVTGELFF
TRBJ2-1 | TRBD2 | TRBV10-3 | CATGLAGVGEQFF
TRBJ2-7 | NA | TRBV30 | CAWQQGRLYEQYF
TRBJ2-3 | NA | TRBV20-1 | CSGVPPITDTQYF
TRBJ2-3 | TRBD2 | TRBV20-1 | CSARALTSGNTDTQYF